This T cell receptor (beta chain) was sequenced in a study of low-dose radiotherapy and immunotherapy resistance in tumors. Overall study: Given every two weeks, intravenous cyclophosphamide 200 mg/m2 preceded radiation and immunotherapy by one day. Patients' oral aspirin dose was 300 mg daily across four cycles from cycle 1 day 1.

Concerning this clonotype: The DNA is omitted, as the CDR3 cannot be located on it reliably, and the CDR3 follows TCRdb's listing.

Germline V lookup: CDR1 SGHNT, CDR2 YYREEE (reference sequence). The CDR3 extends over 20 residues, inclusive of both ends. As for time point: after trial treatment. Treatment: LDRT plus nivolumab, ipilimumab, low-dose cyclophosphamide and aspirin (RACIN trial). Donors were treated with nivolumab, ipilimumab, aspirin, and low-dose cyclophosphamide and radiotherapy. Priming of first-strand cDNA relied on TRAV- and TRBV-specific primers (covering alpha and beta chains). PCR amplification of the TCRs was performed with Phusion for 20 PCR cycles, and it relied on a constant-region primer together with a V-primer adapter. Following isolation, mRNA was amplified via in vitro transcription. TCRdb reprocessed the reads via MiXCR and lists one record per CDR3 protein. The table includes about 44,000 distinct CDR3 sequences, less than 30% detected once.

The clonotype comes from a male donor with prostate cancer. The genes are TRBV5-4 and TRBJ2-1; the listed D gene, TRBD2, was not tested against the DNA. The specimen comprised PBMCs, sampled after low-dose radiotherapy plus immunotherapy. The CDR3 loop reads CASSIYLCSGQRERYNEQFF.